Below, 25 T cell receptor beta chains from the same sample are listed, as sequenced in a study of CD8 T cells in Susac syndrome. With random hexamers, roughly 0.45 to 1 ug RNA was reverse transcribed. TCRdb ran MiXCR on the immunoSEQ multiplex PCR reads and lists one entry per CDR3 protein. The sample has some 300,000 distinct CDR3 sequences, about 85% seen once; the top ten hold over 0.09%. Material: CD8+ T cells from PBMCs. Receptors originate from a human donor with multiple sclerosis.

This chain connects TRBV3-1 to TRBJ1-2, with D possibly TRBD1 on 5 matching bases. V was trimmed by 1 base and J by 0 bases, leaving 15 bases between them. Germline V gene lookup returns CDR1 LGHDT and CDR2 YNNKEL (reference sequence). The CDR3 extends over 17 amino acids. This CDR3 is CASSQVWDLGANYGYTF. Here the CDR3 DNA reads TGTGCCAGCAGCCAAGTCTGGGACTTGGGGGCTAACTATGGCTACACCTTC. Full variable domain (outside the CDR3, taken from reference TRBV3-1 and TRBJ1-2): DTAVSQTPKYLVTQMGNDKSIKCEQNLGHDTMYWYKQDSKKFLKIMFSYNNKELIINETVPNRFSPKSPDKAHLNLHINSLELGDSAVYFCASSQVWDLGANYGYTFGSGTRLTVV.

The V call is TRBV10-3, the J call TRBJ2-1; TRBD1 aligns across 8 bases. The germline V gene has CDR1 ENHRY and CDR2 SYGVKD. The CDR3 runs 16 residues. The V gene end was trimmed by 0 bases and the J gene end by 7 bases; junction bases not matched to a gene: 8. The DNA for the CDR3 is TGTGCCATCAGTGAGTCGTCGACAGGGGTGTTAAATGAGCAGTTCTTC. Translating it yields CAISESSTGVLNEQFF.

The rearrangement links TRBV7-3 to TRBJ2-1; 8 bases are a match to TRBD1. With 5 bases clipped from V and 8 bases from J, the junction kept 14 bases outside the gene matches. Per the germline V gene, CDR1 is SGHTA and CDR2 is FQGTGA. The CDR3 loop spans 16 amino acids. As DNA, the CDR3 is TGTGCCAGCAGCCAAGGACAGGGTCTTCTTTCTTATGAGCAGTTCTTC. This gives the protein CASSQGQGLLSYEQFF.

The chain combines TRBV7-8 with TRBJ2-2; TRBD2 agrees at 12 bases. Trimming removed 5 bases from V and 4 bases from J; junction bases left unmatched: 5. The CDR3 has 16 amino acids. Germline CDR1 reads SGHVS; CDR2 reads FQNEAQ. DNA for the CDR3: TGTGCCAGCAGCCCACTAGCGGGAGGTAGCACCGGGGAGCTGTTTTTT. The encoded protein is CASSPLAGGSTGELFF.

The gene calls are TRBV20-1 and TRBJ2-2; 7 bases map to TRBD1. This CDR3 region has 14 residues. V dropped 3 bases and J dropped 0; count of bases not matched to a gene: 1. Germline lookup yields CDR1 DFQATT and CDR2 SNEGSKA (reference sequence). This CDR3 reads CSARDRSNTGELFF. DNA for the CDR3: TGCAGTGCTAGGGACAGGTCGAACACCGGGGAGCTGTTTTTT.

V and J are TRBV27 and TRBJ2-5; D gene uncertain. The germline V and J ends were trimmed by 5 bases and 2 bases, with 15 bases remaining between them. Germline V CDR1 and CDR2: MNHEY, SMNVEV (reference sequence). The CDR3 has 15 amino acids. The CDR3 here is CASSPIPETQETQYF. In nucleotides, the CDR3 is TGTGCCAGCAGTCCGATTCCAGAGACTCAAGAGACCCAGTACTTC.

J is TRBJ2-1 and V is TRBV7-9; TRBD2 might be the D (5 bases). Germline values: CDR1 SEHNR, CDR2 FQNEAQ (reference sequence). CDR3 size: 16 residues. V dropped 1 base and J dropped 2 bases, with 12 bases sitting between them. CDR3 amino acids: CASSLGGLYPYNEQFF. In nucleotides, the CDR3 is TGTGCCAGCAGCTTAGGCGGGTTGTACCCCTACAATGAGCAGTTCTTC.

The CDR3 region has the DNA TGCAGTGCACCCGGGGGTGAAGCTTTCTTT. Translated: CSAPGGEAFF. The rearrangement links TRBV20-1 to TRBJ1-1; D is possibly TRBD1 (5 bases). The CDR3 covers 10 residues. CDR1 is DFQATT and CDR2 is SNEGSKA in the germline V gene (reference sequence). Between the trimmed V and J ends, which lost 6 bases and 7 bases, there was a span of 9 bases.

The chain has TRBV5-1 and TRBJ2-3; 9 nucleotides agree with TRBD1. V trimming: 2 bases; J trimming: 0 bases; junction bases outside the gene matches: 4. The CDR3 contains 16 residues. Germline V gene data show CDR1 as SGHRS and CDR2 as YFSETQ. This chain's CDR3 is CASSFTGGTSTDTQYF. Written as DNA, the CDR3 is TGCGCCAGCAGCTTTACAGGGGGCACTAGCACAGATACGCAGTATTTT.

V and J are TRBV30 and TRBJ1-2; TRBD1 matches 7 bases. V shed 8 bases and J 4 bases; nucleotides not matched to a gene: 19. Germline V gene sequence: CDR1 GTSNPN, CDR2 SVGIG (reference sequence). This CDR3 has 16 residues. The CDR3 spells CAGPNFKDRNFYGYTF. The CDR3 region has the DNA TGTGCCGGTCCTAATTTCAAGGACAGGAACTTCTATGGCTACACCTTC.

This chain links TRBV6-1 with TRBJ2-1, with 7 positions matching TRBD2. The CDR3 covers 16 residues. The ends lost 2 bases at V and 4 bases at J; junction bases unmatched: 8. Germline assignment: CDR1 MNHNS and CDR2 SASEGT. The DNA of the CDR3 is TGTGCCAGCAGTGAACGGCGGGAGAGGGGATACAATGAGCAGTTCTTC. It codes for CASSERRERGYNEQFF.

The chain carries TRBV20-1 and TRBJ2-7; TRBD2 matches 10 bases. V lost 0 bases to trimming and J lost 4 bases; unmatched junction nucleotides: 6. Germline V gene sequence: CDR1 DFQATT, CDR2 SNEGSKA (reference sequence). This CDR3 region has 15 residues. CDR3 in DNA: TGCAGTGCTAGAGATACGGCTAGCGGGAGTTACGAGCAGTACTTC. This codes for CSARDTASGSYEQYF.

This chain links TRBV5-4 with TRBJ2-7; 9 bases agree with TRBD1. The CDR3 contains 16 residues. CDR1 SGHNT and CDR2 YYREEE come from the germline V gene (reference sequence). The junction had 12 bases not matched to a gene; V was cut back by 3 bases and J by 5 bases. The DNA for the CDR3 is TGTGCCAGCAGCTACTATTACCGGGACAGGGAGCACGAGCAGTACTTC. This translates into CASSYYYRDREHEQYF.

The chain recombines TRBV10-3 with TRBJ1-6, with a possible D match to TRBD1 (5 bases). Germline loops: CDR1 ENHRY, CDR2 SYGVKD. The V and J ends lost 10 bases and 7 bases respectively, with 17 bases between them. This CDR3 region has 14 residues. The CDR3 bases are TGTGCCACACGGGGGGAACAGAAGAATTCACCCCTCCACTTT. Translating gives CATRGEQKNSPLHF.

The chain combines TRBV27 with TRBJ1-1, with a weak D call TRBD1 (6 bases). With 6 bases removed from V and 5 bases from J, the gap between germline ends came to 19 bases. The CDR3 consists of 15 residues. Germline CDR1 and CDR2: MNHEY and SMNVEV (reference sequence). The CDR3 here is CASSFFGGRDTEAFF. The CDR3 DNA reads as TGTGCCAGCAGCTTCTTTGGGGGGCGCGATACTGAAGCTTTCTTT.

J is TRBJ2-2 and V is TRBV27, with TRBD1 as a possible D gene (5 bases). The CDR3 extends over 17 amino acids. Germline V CDR1 and CDR2: MNHEY, SMNVEV (reference sequence). V lost 3 bases, J lost 2 bases, and 16 bases lay in between. This CDR3 reads CASSFLGRAGNTGELFF. In DNA form, the CDR3 reads TGTGCCAGCAGTTTTTTAGGCAGGGCTGGTAACACCGGGGAGCTGTTTTTT.

In its sample, this clonotype was seen a few times. The chain couples TRBV14 to TRBJ2-7; 8 positions match TRBD1. The CDR3 spans 16 residues. Germline loops: CDR1 SGHDN, CDR2 FVKESK. J lost 4 bases, V lost 1 base, and 9 bases had no gene match. The CDR3 reads CASSQVIGQGFYEQYF. The CDR3 DNA reads as TGTGCCAGCAGCCAAGTTATCGGACAGGGATTTTACGAGCAGTACTTC.

This clonotype was detected a few times. One end of the junction fails to match germline, which may point to a read error. The chain recombines TRBV7-3 with TRBJ2-7, with TRBD2 matching 9 bases. This CDR3 has 14 residues. From germline, CDR1 is SGHTA and CDR2 FQGTGA. The CDR3: CASSPGTSSHEQYF. In DNA form, the CDR3 reads TGTGCCAGCAGCCCCGGGACTAGCTCCCACGAGCAGTACTTC.

The chain joins TRBV6-5 to TRBJ1-5, with 7 bases fitting TRBD1. CDR1 and CDR2 from the germline V gene are MNHEY and SVGAGI. The CDR3 has 17 amino acids. The V and J ends lost 4 bases and 0 bases, in that order; junction bases with no gene match: 9. The CDR3 loop reads CASSSYSGQYSNQPQHF. The CDR3 DNA sequence: TGTGCCAGCAGTTCTTACTCGGGACAGTATAGCAATCAGCCCCAGCATTTT.

The CDR3 nucleotides are TGTGCCACCCCCGAGCCTGACAGGAACGGCTACACCTTC. This gives the protein CATPEPDRNGYTF. The chain combines TRBV2 with TRBJ1-2; weak D call: TRBD1 (6 bases). Trimming took off 10 bases at V and 8 bases at J, with 20 bases between the two ends. The CDR3 covers 13 residues. The germline CDR1 and CDR2 sequences are SNHLY and FYNNEI.

The gene calls are TRBV19 and TRBJ2-2; 9 bases are shared with TRBD1. V trimming: 9 bases; J trimming: 3 bases; junction bases outside the gene matches: 5. Germline loops: CDR1 LNHDA, CDR2 SQIVND (reference sequence). The CDR3 covers 14 residues. The CDR3 here is CASYRDRDTGELFF. CDR3 DNA sequence: TGTGCCAGCTACCGGGACAGGGACACCGGGGAGCTGTTTTTT.

The chain couples TRBV20-1 to TRBJ1-5; the D gene is possibly TRBD1 (6 bases). Deletions cut 4 bases from V and 3 bases from J, with 16 bases between. Per the germline V gene, CDR1 is DFQATT and CDR2 is SNEGSKA (reference sequence). This CDR3 is 15 amino acids long. CDR3 amino acids: CSAKQGRGSNQPQHF. The CDR3 region has the DNA TGCAGTGCTAAACAGGGCCGGGGCTCCAATCAGCCCCAGCATTTT.

The sample holds one count of this clonotype. The J gene is TRBJ2-7, the V gene TRBV27, with TRBD1 matching 7 bases. The CDR3 contains 14 residues. CDR1 is MNHEY, CDR2 SMNVEV, per germline (reference sequence). V was pared by 5 bases and J by 4 bases, with 8 bases of the junction left unmatched. The DNA for the CDR3 is TGTGCCAGCAGTATAGGGGGACAGTTTTACGAGCAGTACTTC. This sequence encodes CASSIGGQFYEQYF.

J is TRBJ2-2 and V is TRBV20-1, with D maybe TRBD1 (5 bases). This CDR3 has 15 amino acids. V dropped 0 bases and J dropped 4 bases, with 12 bases sitting between them. CDR1 DFQATT and CDR2 SNEGSKA come from the germline V gene (reference sequence). The DNA of the CDR3 is TGCAGTGCTAGAGATCTCGGACAAAGCACCGGGGAGCTGTTTTTT. Its protein product is CSARDLGQSTGELFF.

The chain combines TRBV9 with TRBJ1-2; TRBD1 is a possible D gene (5 bases). V was cut by 3 bases and J by 2 bases, with 14 bases left in between. CDR1 is SGDLS and CDR2 is YYNGEE in the germline V gene. The CDR3 sequence is 15 residues long. As DNA, the CDR3 is TGTGCCAGCAGCGGAACATCGGGACGGAACTATGGCTACACCTTC. Its protein product is CASSGTSGRNYGYTF.